The sequence of this T cell receptor (beta chain) was determined in a study of blood T cell repertoires in COVID-19 (dated by TCRdb to between 2020 and 2021). About the full investigation: Samples covering the acute and convalescent phases of COVID-19 were provided by collaborators in the United States, Italy and Spain. The prospective study material was composed of cDNA or gDNA derived from T cells, B-cell-depleted T cells, or PBMCs. Subjects who had been exposed to COVID-19, were actively infected with it, or had recovered from it provided the deeply sampled blood TCRbeta repertoires that made up the dataset. The repertoires were released in a freely available public database meant as a resource for research on the immune response to SARS-CoV-2. The samples were drawn from the first 160 participants of the ongoing ImmuneRACE study and from some 1,300 subjects provided by 6 global collaborators. The sample metadata nearly always contained a de-identified subject ID, COVID-19 status, age in years and sex. Where available, HLA class I and class II types were taken from metadata supplied by the sample provider and were not determined by assay-based typing. What the study reported, not specific to this receptor: The amount of clinical and demographic metadata varied by source and participant and was provided uncurated.

The collaborating institutions used their own protocols to collect whole blood in K2EDTA tubes. For TCRbeta analysis, collaborators shipped samples in one of three forms: frozen whole blood, isolated PBMCs, or DNA extracted from either of those sample types. TCRbeta CDR3 regions were amplified from genomic DNA using the immunoSEQ Assay, a bias-controlled multiplex PCR. The authors processed their data as follows. Within the assay, amplification of reference gene primers was used to estimate how many nucleated cells each sample contained. Sequence reads were collapsed and filtered to measure the absolute abundance of every unique TCRbeta CDR3 rearrangement. Productive Simpson clonality was computed per sample as the square root of Simpson's diversity index over productive rearrangements. In TCRdb, the immuneACCESS table is reduced to in-frame sequences with V and J assigned. These tables do not hold every clone; where another copy was compared, an unresolved V gene accounts for under half, and the others remain unexplained. V and J calls and clone size come straight from that table; D and trimming were deduced from the DNA. This sample lists some 250,000 clones; 86% were detected once. The biggest ten clones account for 10% to 15% of the sample.

On this clone: No cognate antigen has been identified for it. Base qualities are not recorded, but no much larger clone differs from it by a single base.

This sequence originates from a man older than 75 with acute or convalescent COVID-19. Sequencing used peripheral blood.

The sequenced DNA: TGTGCCAGCAGTTACTCGGGGCGGACCTATGGCTACACCTTC. This gives the protein CASSYSGRTYGYTF. In this chain, TRBV6-5 is recombined with TRBJ1-2, and possibly TRBD1, on 5 matching bases. The V end loses 0 bases and the J end loses 4 bases, and a stretch of 9 bases separates them. CDR1 and CDR2 are read off the germline V gene as MNHEY and SVGAGI. From the cysteine up to the phenylalanine, the CDR3 has a length of 14 residues. The entry retains the CDR3 DNA only, 42 bases that are in frame from base 1.